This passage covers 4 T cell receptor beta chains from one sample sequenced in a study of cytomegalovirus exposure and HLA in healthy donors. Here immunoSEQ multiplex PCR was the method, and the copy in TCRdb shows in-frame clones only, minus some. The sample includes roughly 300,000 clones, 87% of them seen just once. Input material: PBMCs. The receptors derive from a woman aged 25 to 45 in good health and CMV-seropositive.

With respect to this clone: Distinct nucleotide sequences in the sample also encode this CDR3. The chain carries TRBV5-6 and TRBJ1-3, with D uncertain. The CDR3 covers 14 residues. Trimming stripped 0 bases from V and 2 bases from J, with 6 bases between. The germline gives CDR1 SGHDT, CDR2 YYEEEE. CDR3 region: CASSLGQAGNTIYF. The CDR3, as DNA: TGTGCCAGCAGCTTGGGACAAGCTGGAAACACCATATATTTT.

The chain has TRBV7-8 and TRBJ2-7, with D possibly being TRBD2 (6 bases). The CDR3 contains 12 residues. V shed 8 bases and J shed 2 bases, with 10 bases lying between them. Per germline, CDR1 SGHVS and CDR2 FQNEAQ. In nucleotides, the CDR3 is TGTGCCAGCCGGGACTCGCCCTACGAGCAGTACTTC. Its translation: CASRDSPYEQYF. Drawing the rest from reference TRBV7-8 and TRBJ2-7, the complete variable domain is GAGVSQSPRYKVAKRGQDVALRCDPISGHVSLFWYQQALGQGPEFLTYFQNEAQLDKSGLPSDRFFAERPEGSVSTLKIQRTQQEDSAVYLCASRDSPYEQYFGPGTRLTVT.

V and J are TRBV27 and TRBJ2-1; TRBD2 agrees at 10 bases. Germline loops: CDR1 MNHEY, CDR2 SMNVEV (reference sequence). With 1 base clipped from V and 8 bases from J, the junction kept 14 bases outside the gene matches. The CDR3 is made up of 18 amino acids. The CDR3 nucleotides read TGTGCCAGCAGTTTATTCCCGTATCGACTAGCGGGCCGAGATGAGCAGTTCTTC. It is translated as CASSLFPYRLAGRDEQFF.

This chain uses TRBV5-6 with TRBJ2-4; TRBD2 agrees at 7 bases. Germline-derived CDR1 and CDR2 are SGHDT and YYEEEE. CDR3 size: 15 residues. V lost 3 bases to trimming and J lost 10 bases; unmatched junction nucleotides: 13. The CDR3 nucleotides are TGTGCCAGCAGCTATCTTACCCTTCCGGGGGGAATTCAGTACTTC. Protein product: CASSYLTLPGGIQYF.